This passage covers 2 T cell receptor beta chains from one sample sequenced in a study of PD-1 blockade in classical Hodgkin lymphoma. The protocol was immunoSEQ multiplex PCR, while the TCRdb copy is restricted to in-frame clones and leaves out a portion. The data contain some 5,400 clones, around 89% of them seen just once; the ten biggest clones take up around 14%. The time point is: newly diagnosed, previously untreated cHL patient sample. The authors enriched CD8+ T cells from thawed PBMCs via magnetic negative selection. What was sequenced was CD8+ T cells from blood. Receptors originate from a human donor with classical Hodgkin lymphoma.

This clone is a singleton in its sample. This chain connects TRBV18 to TRBJ1-5, with D unresolved. The CDR3 sequence is 15 residues long. Per the germline V gene, CDR1 is KGHSH and CDR2 is LQKENI. The germline V and J ends were trimmed by 0 bases and 6 bases, with 12 bases remaining between them. Here the CDR3 reads CASSPPRDSPQPQHF. The CDR3 DNA reads as TGTGCCAGCTCACCACCGAGAGACTCGCCTCAGCCCCAGCATTTT.

This rearrangement joins TRBV29-1 to TRBJ1-2, with D perhaps matching TRBD1 (6 bases). Looked up from germline, CDR1 is SQVTM and CDR2 is ANQGSEA. The CDR3 spans 13 residues. V lost 4 bases and J lost 2, with 11 bases in between. This chain's CDR3 is CSVAGTTNYGYTF. In DNA form, the CDR3 reads TGCAGCGTTGCCGGGACAACAAACTATGGCTACACCTTC.